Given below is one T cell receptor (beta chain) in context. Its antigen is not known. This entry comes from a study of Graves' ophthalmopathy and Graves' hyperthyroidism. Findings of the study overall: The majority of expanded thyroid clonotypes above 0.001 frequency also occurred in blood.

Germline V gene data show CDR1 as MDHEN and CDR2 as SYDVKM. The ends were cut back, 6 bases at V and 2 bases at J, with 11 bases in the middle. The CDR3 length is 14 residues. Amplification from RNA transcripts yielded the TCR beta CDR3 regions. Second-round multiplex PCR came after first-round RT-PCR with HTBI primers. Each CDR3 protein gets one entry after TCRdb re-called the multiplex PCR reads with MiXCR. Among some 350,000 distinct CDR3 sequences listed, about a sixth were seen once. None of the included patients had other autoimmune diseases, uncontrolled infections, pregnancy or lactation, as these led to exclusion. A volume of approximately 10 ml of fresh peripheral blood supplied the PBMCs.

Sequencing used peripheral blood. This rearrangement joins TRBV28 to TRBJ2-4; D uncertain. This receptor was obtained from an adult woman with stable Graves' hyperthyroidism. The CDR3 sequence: CASRTDPSKNIQYF. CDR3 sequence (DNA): TGTGCCAGCAGGACGGACCCCTCCAAAAACATTCAGTACTTC.